The next 17 T cell receptor beta chains were all read from a single sample in a study of control samples from healthy donors and cancer patients. Sequencing used immunoSEQ multiplex PCR; TCRdb keeps in-frame clones, though not all of them. The data show approximately 130,000 clones, roughly 84% seen once. Source material: blood. Source of these receptors: a man between 35 and 55 years old in good health.

The rearrangement links TRBV11-2 to TRBJ2-5; 10 bases fit TRBD1. Trimming at V came to 6 bases and at J to 5 bases, leaving 9 bases not matched to a gene. CDR1 SGHAT and CDR2 FQNNGV come from the germline V gene. The CDR3 totals 15 residues. CDR3 amino acids: CASSAPGQGRETQYF. CDR3 in DNA: TGTGCCAGCAGTGCCCCGGGACAGGGGAGGGAGACCCAGTACTTC.

V and J are TRBV15 and TRBJ1-1; D is unresolved. Germline lookup yields CDR1 LNHNV and CDR2 YYDKDF (reference sequence). Deletions cut 3 bases from V and 0 bases from J, with 11 bases between. The CDR3 covers 15 residues. CDR3 sequence reads: CATSSEPRMNTEAFF. The CDR3 bases are TGTGCCACCAGCAGTGAACCTCGCATGAACACTGAAGCTTTCTTT.

The chain is built from TRBV6-5 and TRBJ2-7, with D possibly TRBD2 on 5 matching bases. The CDR3 totals 12 residues. Germline CDR1 is MNHEY and CDR2 is SVGAGI. Trimming took 5 bases from V and 5 from J, leaving 10 bases between them. CDR3 amino acids: CASSTGSHEQYF. DNA of the CDR3: TGTGCCAGCAGTACGGGGAGCCACGAGCAGTACTTC.

The chain has TRBV30 and TRBJ2-1, with TRBD2 matching 8 bases. Germline CDR1 reads GTSNPN; CDR2 reads SVGIG (reference sequence). V was pared by 3 bases and J by 2 bases, with 9 bases of the junction left unmatched. The CDR3 sequence is 16 residues long. CDR3 in amino acids: CAWRDIAGNAYNEQFF. In nucleotides, the CDR3 is TGTGCCTGGAGAGATATAGCGGGGAACGCCTACAATGAGCAGTTCTTC.

The chain combines TRBV4-3 with TRBJ2-3; tentative D call: TRBD2 (5 bases). The germline CDR1 and CDR2 sequences are LGHNA and YSLEER. The CDR3 length is 16 residues. Trimming took 1 base from V and 1 from J, leaving 12 bases between them. The CDR3 sequence is CASSQVRPRGTDTQYF. DNA of the CDR3: TGCGCCAGCAGCCAAGTTCGACCGAGGGGCACAGATACGCAGTATTTT.

This clone has just one count. This chain uses TRBV11-3 with TRBJ1-1; TRBD1 matches at 11 bases. The CDR3 is made up of 15 amino acids. The germline V gene encodes CDR1 SGHNT and CDR2 YENEEA. Trimming took 5 bases from V and 5 from J; bases not matched to a gene: 7. The DNA of the CDR3 is TGTGCCAGCAGCCGGCCGGGACAGGGGGGGACTGAAGCTTTCTTT. Its protein product is CASSRPGQGGTEAFF.

The V and J genes are TRBV29-1 and TRBJ1-4, with 7 positions matching TRBD1. V was pared by 6 bases and J by 5 bases, with 6 bases of the junction left unmatched. CDR1 and CDR2 from the germline V gene are SQVTM and ANQGSEA. This CDR3 spans 13 amino acids. CDR3 sequence: CSVARGLNEKLFF. The CDR3 DNA follows: TGCAGCGTGGCGAGGGGGCTGAATGAAAAACTGTTTTTT.

The chain couples TRBV3-1 (or the pseudogene TRBV3-2) to TRBJ2-5; TRBD1 aligns across 8 bases. The CDR3 has 13 residues. The V and J ends lost 4 bases and 2 bases, in that order; junction bases with no gene match: 0. Germline values: CDR1 LGHDT, CDR2 YNNKEL (reference sequence). This chain's CDR3 is CASSRDRQETQYF. The CDR3 DNA reads TGTGCCAGCAGCCGGGACAGGCAAGAGACCCAGTACTTC.

The DNA for the CDR3 is TGTGCCAGCAGCTTATGGGGGACGTCGGTCGAGCAGTACTTC. This gives the protein CASSLWGTSVEQYF. The V gene is TRBV7-9, the J gene TRBJ2-7; the D call may be TRBD1 or TRBD2 (5 bases each). Trimming took 2 bases from V and 6 from J, leaving 14 bases between them. The V gene's germline CDR1 is SEHNR and CDR2 FQNEAQ (reference sequence). This CDR3 spans 14 amino acids.

The chain has TRBV29-1 and TRBJ2-7; 7 bases agree with TRBD1. The V gene end was trimmed by 3 bases and the J gene end by 4 bases; junction bases not matched to a gene: 12. Looked up from germline, CDR1 is SQVTM and CDR2 is ANQGSEA. This CDR3 is built from 15 residues. The CDR3, as DNA: TGCAGCGTTGATGGCATTAAGGGGGCGAGATACGAGCAGTACTTC. Its translation: CSVDGIKGARYEQYF.

This chain joins TRBV29-1 and TRBJ2-7; D gene uncertain. This CDR3 has 12 residues. CDR1 and CDR2 (germline): SQVTM, ANQGSEA. Here the CDR3 reads CRETGPTYEQYF. For the CDR3, the DNA is TGCAGGGAAACCGGGCCAACCTACGAGCAGTACTTC.

This rearrangement joins TRBV14 to TRBJ2-7; possible D gene TRBD2, 5 bases. The V gene lost 0 bases and the J gene lost 7 bases, with 7 bases spanning the gap. Germline values: CDR1 SGHDN, CDR2 FVKESK. The length of the CDR3 is 12 residues. CDR3 loop: CASSQDSGEQYF. DNA for the CDR3: TGTGCCAGCAGCCAAGATTCGGGGGAGCAGTACTTC.

The chain uses TRBV25-1 and TRBJ2-3; D could derive from TRBD1 or TRBD2 (6 bases each). The germline CDR1 and CDR2 sequences are MGHDK and SYGVNS. With 0 bases removed from V and 1 base from J, the gap between germline ends came to 14 bases. This CDR3 comprises 17 residues. The CDR3 nucleotides read TGTGCCAGCAGTGAATATAGGGGGGCGTGGGGCACAGATACGCAGTATTTT. It is translated as CASSEYRGAWGTDTQYF.

Here the CDR3 reads CASSFQAGGGGETQYF. The CDR3 DNA reads TGTGCCAGCAGCTTTCAGGCAGGGGGCGGGGGAGAGACCCAGTACTTC. The rearrangement joins TRBV7-2 to TRBJ2-5, with D possibly matching TRBD1 (8 bases). Germline CDR1 and CDR2: SGHTA and FQGNSA. This CDR3 has 16 amino acids. V was shortened by 3 bases and J by 4 bases, with 18 bases between the two germline ends.

Here the CDR3 reads CATSRGSDNHYEQYF. In nucleotides, the CDR3 is TGTGCCACCAGCAGAGGATCGGACAACCACTACGAGCAGTACTTC. J is TRBJ2-7 and V is TRBV15; TRBD1 might be the D (5 bases). Germline values: CDR1 LNHNV, CDR2 YYDKDF (reference sequence). This CDR3 spans 15 amino acids. V gave up 1 base and J gave up 3 bases, with 13 bases separating them.

The chain uses TRBV14 and TRBJ1-5; 7 nucleotides line up with TRBD1. The CDR3 runs 15 residues. V shed 1 base and J 4 bases; nucleotides not matched to a gene: 4. Germline-derived CDR1 and CDR2 are SGHDN and FVKESK. CDR3 sequence reads: CASSQGTGFNQPQHF. The CDR3 nucleotides read TGTGCCAGCAGCCAAGGGACAGGTTTTAATCAGCCCCAGCATTTT.

This chain uses TRBV4-3 with TRBJ2-1, with 8 bases fitting TRBD2. CDR1 is LGHNA, CDR2 YSLEER, per germline. This CDR3 comprises 17 residues. V gave up 0 bases and J gave up 4 bases; unmatched junction bases: 8. The CDR3 sequence is CASSQDRSGGVYNEQFF. CDR3 sequence (DNA): TGCGCCAGCAGCCAAGATAGGTCGGGGGGGGTTTACAATGAGCAGTTCTTC.